Detailed here is one T cell receptor beta chain. As yet, its antigen is unknown. The sample belongs to a study of cytomegalovirus exposure and HLA in healthy donors. General study results and limits: TCR beta V segments were, for the most part, productive about 87% or about 30% of the time in an earlier analysis. When a later analysis was performed, an Asian-associated ancestry cluster reportedly had fewer N-insertions than the approximately 600-donor mean. TCR beta chain V- and J-gene trimming was linked, in a later analysis, to a missense variant in DCLRE1C.

13 Jbeta primers and 60 Vbeta primers were used for the PCR. Original data processing: A later analysis counted 65 million to 90 million unique TCR beta chains, around 10 million shared. The data were produced by immunoSEQ multiplex PCR, yet TCRdb's version contains in-frame clones alone and is incomplete. Clone size and V and J calls were adopted from that table, with D and trimming inferred from the DNA. In total, the table holds fewer than 250,000 clones. This CDR3 has 13 amino acids. Germline CDR1 is SNHLY and CDR2 is FYNNEI. With 5 bases removed from V and 1 base from J, the gap between germline ends came to 8 bases.

The rearrangement joins TRBV2 to TRBJ1-1; TRBD1 is a possible D gene (5 bases). The sequencing sample was made of PBMCs. The clonotype comes from a woman in her twenties or thirties in good health and CMV-seropositive. CDR3 sequence (DNA): TGTGCCAGCAGTTGGGGGGGGAACACTGAAGCTTTCTTT. This encodes CASSWGGNTEAFF.